This T cell receptor beta chain derives from a study of control samples from healthy donors and cancer patients. Libraries were prepared by immunoSEQ multiplex PCR; TCRdb keeps only in-frame clonotypes and omits some of them. Found here are 150,000 or so clones, approximately 94% of them singletons; the top ten hold around 6.1%. Sequencing was done on a sample of blood. The receptor's source is a man aged 40-50 years in good health.

CDR3 sequence (DNA): TGCGCCAGCAGCCCCGACTTCGATGGCTACACCTTC. Amino acids: CASSPDFDGYTF. V gene TRBV5-1 combines with J gene TRBJ1-2; D is ambiguous. Per the germline V gene, CDR1 is SGHRS and CDR2 is YFSETQ. The CDR3 covers 12 residues. V lost 4 bases and J lost 6, with 10 bases in between.